The entry below gives a single T cell receptor (beta chain) sequence along with its context. This clone was detected a few times. No antigen is known for it. No much larger clonotype is one base removed from it; base qualities were not supplied. The donors were healthy, HIV-negative adults who had no recently reported acute infections or vaccinations. All donors were Caucasian adults living in Nashville, Tennessee, USA. The CD8 memory samples were a combination of magnetically selected CD45RO+ cells and CCR7-negative CD45RA+ effector memory (TemRA) cells. Blood was obtained by leukapheresis, after which PBMCs were separated by Ficoll-Histopaque density gradient centrifugation and cryopreserved in liquid nitrogen vapor phase. Analytical flow cytometry was used to check the purity and quantity of every magnetically sorted T cell population. From each sorted fraction, genomic DNA was isolated and quantified by UV absorbance on a Nanodrop 2000c.

The data derive from a study of shared clonotypes between healthy human individuals (dated by TCRdb to 2020 to 2022). Broadly, across the study: Three men and a couple of women, aged 18 to 49 years, made up the cohort. For each donor, three plates each were used for CD4 naive and CD4 memory, two plates were used for CD8 naive, and one plate was used for CD8 memory. To estimate repertoire size and how much clonotypes are shared between individuals, the study performed deep sequencing of blood TCR repertoires from a few healthy adults. Per donor, leukapheresis produced somewhere between about 0.9 and 9.5 billion PBMCs. Libraries were prepared and TCR repertoires were sequenced by different laboratories using diverse techniques, in order to increase sequencing depth and limit assay-specific biases. General study outcomes and caveats: Estimated clonotype richness was generally larger for naive than for memory subsets. Sharing across several donors was observed for approximately 5% of naive CD4, over 3% of naive CD8, over 2% of memory CD4, and around 0.44% of memory CD8 clonotypes. Higher generation probabilities were observed for clonotypes shared by all four sorted-subset donors than for non-shared clonotypes. Sampling was limited to blood, and TCR repertoires in tissue likely differ from TCR repertoires in blood. Based on pairwise subsampling, the degree of clonotype sharing among donors was expected to be affected by sequencing depth. Because the study included a small number of donors, the genetic and exposure-history diversity represented was limited. Even with the large sequencing depth, rarefaction of the sorted-subset datasets indicated that sequencing was incomplete.

Using the deep immunoSEQ assay, TCR CDR3 regions were amplified from genomic DNA by multiplex PCR. Extracted genomic DNA from each cell subset was distributed evenly across all wells of several immunoSEQ 96-well plates, and each plate was treated as a replicate. Each replicate PCR for sorted subsets received about 200 ng genomic DNA, equal to tens of thousands of T cell genomes. Purified libraries were measured with a Qubit 3.0 fluorometer, size-checked on a Bioanalyzer 2100, and measured again with the KAPA Library Quantification kit. A separate single-read 150-cycle Illumina NextSeq 550 flow cell was used to sequence each immunoSEQ 96-well plate. The authors' analysis ran thus. The immunoSEQ output contained only junctional sequences without quality scores, so filtering could not match that applied to full-length reads. To assign V/J genes and CDR3, sequences were annotated against IMGT germline references using PyIR, a Python wrapper for IgBLAST v1.9. Reads with weak V/J assignments (E-value above 1e-6), missing CDR3, stop codons, out-of-frame junctions, or ambiguous translated residues were removed. V3J clonotypes were defined as sequences sharing an identical inferred V gene, J gene, and CDR3 amino acid sequence. To compute the percentage overlap between repertoires, the number of shared unique clonotypes was divided by the size of the smaller repertoire. RTK rarefaction, the Chao1 estimator, and Recon v2.1 estimates of unobserved clonotypes were used to assess repertoire richness. For all TCRbeta clonotypes obtained by the gDNA method from a handful of donors, generation probabilities were computed with OLGA. This immuneACCESS table, as held by TCRdb, lists in-frame sequences with V and J called but not all clones. Of the missing ones, under half trace to an unresolved V gene in checked studies; the others have no known cause. The DNA gave D and trimming, while V, J and clone size come from that table. The sample table records tens of thousands of clones; 62% of these occur just once. The leading ten clones occupy roughly 49% of the sample.

Between the V and J ends, shortened by 5 bases and 1 base respectively, the junction contains 8 bases. According to the germline V gene, CDR1 reads SGHVS and CDR2 reads FQNEAQ. The CDR3, from cysteine to phenylalanine, totals 13 residues. The CDR3 DNA has 39 bases and is translated from base 1. This sequence originates from a young man in good health. The sequence joins TRBV7-8 to TRBJ1-1, with the D gene too uncertain to name. Source material: memory CD8+ T cells sorted from blood. The cell subset or site label, read with the paper, signifies: CD45RO+ cells pooled with CCR7-negative TemRA cells. The DNA is TGTGCCAGCAGCCCCTCTGGGAACACTGAAGCTTTCTTT. Its protein is CASSPSGNTEAFF.